The 7 T cell receptor beta chains given below trace back to one sample, sequenced in a study of identical twins. MiXCR was run by TCRdb on the 5' RACE reads, yielding one entry per CDR3 protein. The sample contains under 900,000 distinct CDR3 sequences, 12% of which appear only once. This sample also appeared in a second study, on yellow fever vaccine responses in identical twins.

Sequenced input: PBMCs. Receptor source: a woman between 18 and 30 years old in good health.

The chain links TRBV7-7 to TRBJ2-1, with 12 bases matching TRBD2. This CDR3 spans 16 amino acids. V lost 2 bases and J lost 7; bases outside the gene matches: 6. The germline V gene encodes CDR1 SSHAT and CDR2 FNYEAQ (reference sequence). The CDR3 spells CASSLRSSGRGNEQFF. The CDR3 DNA sequence: TGTGCCAGCAGCTTAAGATCTAGCGGGAGGGGGAATGAGCAGTTCTTC. The full variable domain, rest sourced from reference TRBV7-7 and TRBJ2-1, is GAGVSQSPRYKVTKRGQDVTLRCDPISSHATLYWYQQALGQGPEFLTYFNYEAQPDKSGLPSDRFSAERPEGSISTLTIQRTEQRDSAMYRCASSLRSSGRGNEQFFGPGTRLTVL.

The chain couples TRBV2 to TRBJ1-5, with D perhaps TRBD1 (6 bases). V lost 6 bases and J lost 0, with 12 bases in between. Germline-derived CDR1 and CDR2 are SNHLY and FYNNEI. The CDR3 runs 15 residues. CDR3 in DNA: TGTGCCAGCAGGAAGGGGGGAACTAGCAATCAGCCCCAGCATTTT. Its protein is CASRKGGTSNQPQHF.

This clonotype has just a few counts. J is TRBJ2-1 and V is TRBV24-1, with D tentatively TRBD1 or TRBD2 (6 bases each). Germline loops: CDR1 KGHDR, CDR2 SFDVKD. Trimming took off 3 bases at V and 2 bases at J, with 19 bases between the two ends. The CDR3 loop spans 18 amino acids. The CDR3 protein is CATSDVQGTGDAYNEQFF. In nucleotides, the CDR3 is TGTGCCACCAGTGATGTACAGGGTACGGGAGACGCCTACAATGAGCAGTTCTTC.

V usage is TRBV14 and J usage is TRBJ1-1; no firm D call. CDR1 and CDR2 (germline): SGHDN, FVKESK. The germline V and J ends were trimmed by 2 bases and 10 bases, with 11 bases remaining between them. The CDR3 loop spans 12 amino acids. CDR3 sequence (DNA): TGTGCCAGCAGCCAAATCGGGGAATCAGCTTTCTTT. Translating gives CASSQIGESAFF.

The V and J genes are TRBV10-2 and TRBJ2-5; D is unresolved. The CDR3 totals 14 residues. CDR1 and CDR2 from the germline V gene are WSHSY and SAAADI. Trimming cost V 6 bases and J 5 bases, with 16 bases left between them. In DNA, the CDR3 is TGCGCCAGCAGCGAGCCGGGCCTGAGGGAGACCCAGTACTTC. Encoded protein: CASSEPGLRETQYF.

This clonotype was detected a few times. The rearrangement links TRBV7-9 to TRBJ2-5; unclear D gene. Trimming removed 1 base from V and 2 bases from J, with 11 bases in between. CDR3 length equals 15 residues. The germline CDR1 and CDR2 sequences are SEHNR and FQNEAQ (reference sequence). The CDR3, as DNA: TGTGCCAGCAGCTTAGAACTTCGCAGACAAGAGACCCAGTACTTC. Protein sequence: CASSLELRRQETQYF.

This clonotype showed up just a few times. The CDR3 is CASSPTGLAGRTDTQYF. In DNA form, the CDR3 reads TGTGCCAGCAGCCCAACGGGACTAGCGGGACGCACAGATACGCAGTATTTT. The genes are TRBV9 and TRBJ2-3; 13 nucleotides match TRBD2. Losses at the gene ends were 4 bases for V and 1 base for J; bases not matched to a gene: 6. The CDR3 sequence is 17 residues long. CDR1 SGDLS and CDR2 YYNGEE come from the germline V gene.